This T cell receptor beta chain emerged from a study of OX40 agonist ivuxolimab in advanced cancers. Study context: Patients were treated with intravenous ivuxolimab, dosed at 0.01 to 10 mg/kg and infused every 2 weeks.

Profiled with immunoSEQ multiplex PCR; TCRdb holds only in-frame clones, not every one. The profile shows some 77,000 clones, about four fifths of them singletons. With V trimmed by 2 bases and J by 8 bases, 12 bases remained unmatched. Germline loops: CDR1 MDHEN, CDR2 SYDVKM. This CDR3 spans 16 amino acids. The chain combines TRBV28 with TRBJ1-2; 9 positions match TRBD1. The sequencing here drew on CD4+ or CD8+ T cells sorted from blood, taken in a trial of the OX40 agonist ivuxolimab. The origin of this receptor is an adult with an advanced solid tumor such as melanoma, head and neck, liver or kidney cancer. CDR3 loop: CASSLVGTGTARGYTF. DNA of the CDR3: TGTGCCAGCAGTTTAGTAGGGACAGGGACGGCCAGAGGCTACACCTTC.